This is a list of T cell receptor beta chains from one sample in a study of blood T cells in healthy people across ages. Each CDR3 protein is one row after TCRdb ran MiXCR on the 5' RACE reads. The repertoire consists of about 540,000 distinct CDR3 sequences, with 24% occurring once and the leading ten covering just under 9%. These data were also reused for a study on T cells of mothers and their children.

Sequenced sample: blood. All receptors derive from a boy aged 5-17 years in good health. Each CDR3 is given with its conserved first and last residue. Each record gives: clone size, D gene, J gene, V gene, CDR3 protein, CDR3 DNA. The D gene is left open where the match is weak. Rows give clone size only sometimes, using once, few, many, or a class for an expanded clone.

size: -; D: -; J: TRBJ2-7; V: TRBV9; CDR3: CASSPSRSGYEQYF; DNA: TGTGCCAGCAGCCCTTCGAGGAGCGGGTACGAGCAGTACTTC
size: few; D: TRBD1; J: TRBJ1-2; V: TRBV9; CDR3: CASSLLAGQRYGYTF; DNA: TGTGCCAGCAGCCTACTAGCGGGACAGCGCTATGGCTACACCTTC
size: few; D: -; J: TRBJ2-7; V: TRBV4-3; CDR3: CASSQDRAGGFGEQYF; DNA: TGCGCCAGCAGCCAAGACAGGGCAGGGGGGTTCGGCGAGCAGTACTTC
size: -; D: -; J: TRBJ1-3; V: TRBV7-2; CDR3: CASSLFGQGTSSGNTIYF; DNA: TGTGCCAGCAGCTTATTTGGGCAGGGGACCTCCTCTGGAAACACCATATATTTT
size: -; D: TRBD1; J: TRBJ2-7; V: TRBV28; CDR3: CASSTRQGKTVYEQYF; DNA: TGTGCCAGCAGTACCCGACAGGGGAAGACTGTCTACGAGCAGTACTTC
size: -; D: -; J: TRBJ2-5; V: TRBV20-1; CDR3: CSAAWAEVQETQYF; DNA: TGCAGTGCTGCCTGGGCCGAGGTCCAAGAGACCCAGTACTTC
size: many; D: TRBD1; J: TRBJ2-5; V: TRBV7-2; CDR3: CASSFTRGQYETQYF; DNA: TGTGCCAGCAGCTTCACCAGGGGGCAGTATGAGACCCAGTACTTC
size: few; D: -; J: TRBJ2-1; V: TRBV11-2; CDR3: CASSYAGTSYNEQFF; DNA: TGTGCCAGCAGCTATGCAGGGACGTCCTACAATGAGCAGTTCTTC
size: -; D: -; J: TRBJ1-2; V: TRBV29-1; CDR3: CSVEGGPRGYGYTF; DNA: TGCAGCGTTGAAGGAGGCCCGCGGGGCTATGGCTACACCTTC
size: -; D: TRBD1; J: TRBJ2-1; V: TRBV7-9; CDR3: CASSPRTGSHNEQFF; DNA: TGTGCCAGCAGCCCGCGGACAGGGAGTCACAATGAGCAGTTCTTC
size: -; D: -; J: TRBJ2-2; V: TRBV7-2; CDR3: CASSLNGLRGELFF; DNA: TGTGCCAGCAGCTTAAACGGGCTGCGCGGGGAGCTGTTTTTT
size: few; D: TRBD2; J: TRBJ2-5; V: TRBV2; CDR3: CASSGGLAGGEQYF; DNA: TGTGCCAGCAGTGGCGGCCTAGCGGGGGGGGAGCAGTACTTC
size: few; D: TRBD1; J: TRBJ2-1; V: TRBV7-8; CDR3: CASSSTGTAYNEQFF; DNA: TGTGCCAGCAGCTCCACCGGGACAGCATACAATGAGCAGTTCTTC
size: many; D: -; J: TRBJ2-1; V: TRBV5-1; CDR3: CASSFGGEQFF; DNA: TGCGCCAGCAGCTTTGGAGGTGAGCAGTTCTTC
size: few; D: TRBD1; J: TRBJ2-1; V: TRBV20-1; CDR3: CSVADVGIAGGRSEQFF; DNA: TGCAGCGTCGCCGATGTGGGTATAGCAGGGGGTAGGAGTGAGCAGTTCTTC
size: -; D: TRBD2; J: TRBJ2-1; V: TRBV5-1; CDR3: CASSLARETSGGVGPDNEQFF; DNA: TGCGCCAGCAGCTTGGCCCGAGAGACTAGTGGGGGGGTTGGACCGGACAATGAGCAGTTCTTC
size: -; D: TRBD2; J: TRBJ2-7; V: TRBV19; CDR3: CASSSRTSGVYEQYF; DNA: TGTGCCAGTAGTTCTAGGACTAGCGGGGTTTACGAGCAGTACTTC
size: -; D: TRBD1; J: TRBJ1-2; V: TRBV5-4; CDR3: CASSPDRGRRNGYTF; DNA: TGTGCCAGCAGCCCAGACAGGGGGCGCAGGAATGGCTACACCTTC
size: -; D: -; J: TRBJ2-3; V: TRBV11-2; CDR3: CASSLGVGAPDTQYF; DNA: TGTGCCAGCAGCTTAGGGGTAGGGGCCCCAGATACGCAGTATTTT
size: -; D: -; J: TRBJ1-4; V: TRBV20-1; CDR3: CSAPGQPAEKLFF; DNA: TGCAGTGCGCCCGGACAGCCAGCCGAAAAACTGTTTTTT
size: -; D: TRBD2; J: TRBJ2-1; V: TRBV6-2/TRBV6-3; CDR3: CASTRTSGSSSYNEQFF; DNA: TGTGCCAGCACCCGGACTAGCGGGTCCAGCTCCTACAATGAGCAGTTCTTC
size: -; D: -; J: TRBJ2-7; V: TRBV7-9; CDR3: CASSLGGDVFYEQYF; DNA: TGTGCCAGCAGCTTAGGGGGAGACGTATTCTACGAGCAGTACTTC
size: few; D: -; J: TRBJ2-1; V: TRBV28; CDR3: CASSAMGYTNNEQFF; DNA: TGTGCCAGCAGTGCTATGGGGTATACTAACAATGAGCAGTTCTTC
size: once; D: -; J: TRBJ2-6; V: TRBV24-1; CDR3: CATADFGANVLTF; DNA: TGTGCCACCGCGGACTTCGGGGCCAACGTCCTGACTTTC
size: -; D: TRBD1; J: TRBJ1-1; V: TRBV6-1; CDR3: CASSEATGVTEAFF; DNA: TGTGCCAGCAGTGAGGCGACAGGGGTCACTGAAGCTTTCTTT
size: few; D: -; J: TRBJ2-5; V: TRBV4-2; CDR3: CASSQVPSGGETQYF; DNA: TGTGCCAGCAGCCAAGTCCCCAGTGGTGGGGAGACCCAGTACTTC
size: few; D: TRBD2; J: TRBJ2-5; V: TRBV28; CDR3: CASRPGGAKETQYF; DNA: TGTGCCAGCAGGCCCGGGGGGGCGAAGGAGACCCAGTACTTC
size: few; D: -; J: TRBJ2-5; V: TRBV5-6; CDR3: CASSGGTYETQYF; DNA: TGTGCCAGCAGCGGCGGGACTTATGAGACCCAGTACTTC
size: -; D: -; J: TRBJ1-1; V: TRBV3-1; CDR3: CASVRGTEAFF; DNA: TGTGCCAGCGTCCGGGGGACTGAAGCTTTCTTT
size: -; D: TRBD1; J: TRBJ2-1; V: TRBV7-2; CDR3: CASSVDRGGYNEQSF; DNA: TGTGCCAGCAGCGTGGACAGGGGTGGATACAATGAGCAGTCCTTC
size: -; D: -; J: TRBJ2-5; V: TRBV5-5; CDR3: CASSPQKARRWETQYF; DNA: TGTGCCAGCAGCCCCCAGAAAGCGAGGAGATGGGAGACCCAGTACTTC
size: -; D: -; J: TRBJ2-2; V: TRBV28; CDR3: CASTLEGWGTGELFF; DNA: TGTGCCAGCACCCTCGAGGGGTGGGGCACCGGGGAGCTGTTTTTT
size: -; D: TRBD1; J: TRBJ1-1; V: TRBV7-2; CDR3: CASSLTDRGTEAFF; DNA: TGTGCCAGCAGCTTAACGGACAGGGGCACTGAAGCTTTCTTT
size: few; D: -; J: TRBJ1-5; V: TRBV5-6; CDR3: CAGSSFPPEQPQHF; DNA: TGTGCCGGCAGCTCCTTCCCACCGGAACAGCCCCAGCATTTT
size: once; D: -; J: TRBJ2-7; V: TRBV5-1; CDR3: CASSLGLRGDYEQYF; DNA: TGCGCCAGCAGCTTGGGCCTAAGGGGGGACTACGAGCAGTACTTC
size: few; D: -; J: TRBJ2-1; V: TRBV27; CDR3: CASSLPPPNEQFF; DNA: TGTGCCAGCAGTTTACCCCCTCCGAATGAGCAGTTCTTC
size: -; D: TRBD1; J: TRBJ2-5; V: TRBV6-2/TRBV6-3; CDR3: CAGSPIAPRQGGTQYF; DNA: TGTGCCGGCAGCCCAATAGCCCCTCGACAGGGCGGGACCCAGTACTTC
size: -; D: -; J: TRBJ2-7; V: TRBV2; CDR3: CASSDQRFPSYEQDF; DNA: TGTGCCAGCAGTGACCAAAGATTCCCCTCCTACGAGCAGGACTTC
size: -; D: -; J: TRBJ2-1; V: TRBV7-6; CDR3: CASSLAVRANEQFF; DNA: TGTGCCAGCAGCTTAGCAGTCAGGGCAAATGAGCAGTTCTTC
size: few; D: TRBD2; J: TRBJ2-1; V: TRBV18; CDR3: CASSHDAASGIIESYNEQFF; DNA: TGTGCCAGCTCACACGACGCGGCTAGCGGGATAATCGAGTCCTACAATGAGCAGTTCTTC
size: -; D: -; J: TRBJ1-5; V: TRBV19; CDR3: CASSIQSVGAQPQHF; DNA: TGTGCCAGTAGTATACAATCCGTTGGGGCTCAGCCCCAGCATTTT
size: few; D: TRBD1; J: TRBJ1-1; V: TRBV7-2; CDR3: CASSYPGTETEAFF; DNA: TGTGCCAGCAGCTACCCCGGGACAGAAACTGAAGCTTTCTTT
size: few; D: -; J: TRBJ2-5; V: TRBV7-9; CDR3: CASSFSPLRQETQYF; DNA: TGTGCCAGCAGCTTTTCGCCCCTGAGGCAAGAGACCCAGTACTTC
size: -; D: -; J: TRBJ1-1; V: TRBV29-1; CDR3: CSVVSQGMNTEAFF; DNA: TGCAGCGTTGTAAGCCAGGGGATGAACACTGAAGCTTTCTTT